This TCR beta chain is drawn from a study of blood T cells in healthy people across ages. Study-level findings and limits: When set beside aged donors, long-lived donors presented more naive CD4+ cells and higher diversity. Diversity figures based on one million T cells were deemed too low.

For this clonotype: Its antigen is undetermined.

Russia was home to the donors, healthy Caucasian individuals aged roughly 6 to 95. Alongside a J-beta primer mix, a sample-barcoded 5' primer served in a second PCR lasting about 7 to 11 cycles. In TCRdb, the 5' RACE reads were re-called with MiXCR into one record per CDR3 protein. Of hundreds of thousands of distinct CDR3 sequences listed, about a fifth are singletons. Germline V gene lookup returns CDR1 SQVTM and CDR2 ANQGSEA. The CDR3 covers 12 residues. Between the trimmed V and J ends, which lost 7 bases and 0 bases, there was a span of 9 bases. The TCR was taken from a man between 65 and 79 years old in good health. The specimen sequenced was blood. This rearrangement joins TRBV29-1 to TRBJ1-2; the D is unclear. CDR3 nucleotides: TGCAGCGCGGACCGTACTAACTATGGCTACACCTTC. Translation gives CSADRTNYGYTF.